The 29 T cell receptor beta chains below come from one sample, sequenced in a study of T cell repertoires in cytomegalovirus infection. Each CDR3 protein is one row after TCRdb ran MiXCR on the reads. Of some 240,000 distinct CDR3 sequences listed, more than 15% were seen once; the top ten hold about half. Sequences were obtained from CD8+ T cells from PBMCs. All receptors derive from a human donor in good health (CMV status not recorded). Some clones in this sample may be carry-over from other donors' samples.

V usage is TRBV2 and J usage is TRBJ2-1; 8 nucleotides align to TRBD2. The CDR3 is made up of 16 amino acids. Unmatched junction bases numbered 11, after V lost 6 bases and J lost 4 bases. In germline, CDR1 is SNHLY, CDR2 FYNNEI. Here the CDR3 reads CASRPISGANYNEQFF. As DNA, the CDR3 is TGTGCCAGCAGGCCAATTAGCGGGGCAAATTACAATGAGCAGTTCTTC.

There are a few counts of this clonotype. This chain uses TRBV2 with TRBJ2-1; weak D call: TRBD2 (7 bases). Trimming left V 4 bases short and J 3 bases short, with 16 bases between. Germline CDR1 and CDR2: SNHLY and FYNNEI. This CDR3 is 16 amino acids long. The CDR3 DNA reads as TGTGCCAGCAGTGTACGGGGGGCGGGATACTACAATGAGCAGTTCTTC. Translated: CASSVRGAGYYNEQFF. Using reference TRBV2 and TRBJ2-1 for the parts outside the CDR3, the full variable domain is EPEVTQTPSHQVTQMGQEVILRCVPISNHLYFYWYRQILGQKVEFLVSFYNNEISEKSEIFDDQFSVERPDGSNFTLKIRSTKLEDSAMYFCASSVRGAGYYNEQFFGPGTRLTVL.

The gene calls are TRBV27 and TRBJ2-1, with D unresolved. Germline lookup yields CDR1 MNHEY and CDR2 SMNVEV (reference sequence). The germline V and J ends were trimmed by 0 bases and 4 bases, with 7 bases remaining between them. This CDR3 comprises 14 residues. The CDR3: CASSLSADYNEQFF. Written as DNA, the CDR3 is TGTGCCAGCAGTTTATCGGCCGATTACAATGAGCAGTTCTTC.

This clonotype was counted a few times. The rearrangement uses TRBV29-1 and TRBJ2-6; D gene unclear. In germline, CDR1 is SQVTM, CDR2 ANQGSEA. V lost 3 bases and J lost 0, with 15 bases in between. This CDR3 contains 17 residues. This CDR3 reads CSVEVSSEHSGANVLTF. DNA of the CDR3: TGCAGCGTTGAGGTTAGTTCGGAGCACTCTGGGGCCAACGTCCTGACTTTC.

There are a few counts of this clonotype. The chain recombines TRBV28 with TRBJ1-2; D is possibly TRBD1 (5 bases). This CDR3 contains 15 residues. Germline V CDR1 and CDR2: MDHEN, SYDVKM. Trimming took 6 bases from V and 4 from J, leaving 18 bases between them. CDR3 bases: TGTGCCAGCAGCCCCGACTCCCTAGGGACCTATGGCTACACCTTC. Amino acids: CASSPDSLGTYGYTF.

The genes are TRBV5-1 and TRBJ2-7, with TRBD2 identical over 8 bases. Trimming removed 4 bases from V and 4 bases from J; junction bases left unmatched: 7. This CDR3 has 14 residues. Germline V gives CDR1 SGHRS, CDR2 YFSETQ. The CDR3 loop reads CASSLAGTSYEQYF. The DNA for the CDR3 is TGCGCCAGCAGCCTGGCCGGGACTAGTTACGAGCAGTACTTC. Full variable domain (missing parts from reference TRBV5-1 and TRBJ2-7): KAGVTQTPRYLIKTRGQQVTLSCSPISGHRSVSWYQQTPGQGLQFLFEYFSETQRNKGNFPGRFSGRQFSNSRSEMNVSTLELGDSALYLCASSLAGTSYEQYFGPGTRLTVT.

This clonotype was counted a few times. The V and J genes are TRBV12-5 and TRBJ1-2; D remains ambiguous. The germline V and J ends were trimmed by 3 bases and 2 bases, with 10 bases remaining between them. Germline CDR1 LGHNT, CDR2 FRNRAP. The CDR3 covers 14 residues. CDR3 DNA: TGTGCTAGTGGTTTCTGGACGGACAACTATGGCTACACCTTC. Protein product: CASGFWTDNYGYTF.

There are a few counts of this clonotype. This chain joins TRBV19 and TRBJ1-1, with D unresolved. Germline V CDR1 and CDR2: LNHDA, SQIVND (reference sequence). The CDR3 loop spans 12 amino acids. The V gene lost 7 bases and the J gene lost 3 bases, with 9 bases spanning the gap. The CDR3 here is CASIDGYTEAFF. The DNA of the CDR3 is TGTGCCAGTATCGACGGGTACACTGAAGCTTTCTTT.

There are a few counts of this clonotype. The V gene is TRBV28, the J gene TRBJ1-4, with a possible D match to TRBD1 (6 bases). Germline lookup yields CDR1 MDHEN and CDR2 SYDVKM. This CDR3 is built from 15 residues. V dropped 8 bases and J dropped 6 bases, with 19 bases sitting between them. CDR3 in amino acids: CASFPLGGEYEKLFF. The CDR3 DNA reads TGTGCCAGCTTCCCCCTGGGGGGCGAATATGAAAAACTGTTTTTT.

This clonotype turned up a few times. The chain joins TRBV6-5 to TRBJ2-7, with a tentative D call TRBD1 (6 bases). The V and J ends lost 0 bases and 1 base respectively, with 10 bases between them. The CDR3 is 15 residues long. Germline V gene lookup returns CDR1 MNHEY and CDR2 SVGAGI. The CDR3 nucleotides are TGTGCCAGCAGTTACTCCGGACAGCGGTCCTACGAGCAGTACTTC. Its translation: CASSYSGQRSYEQYF.

The J gene is TRBJ2-7, the V gene TRBV6-2 or TRBV6-3; no firm D call. Germline lookup yields CDR1 MNHEY and CDR2 SVGEGT. V lost 2 bases to trimming and J lost 0 bases, with 17 bases between them. The CDR3 loop spans 17 amino acids. The CDR3 spells CASSYPASRPSSYEQYF. The DNA for the CDR3 is TGTGCCAGCAGTTACCCCGCCAGCAGGCCGAGCTCCTACGAGCAGTACTTC.

In the case of this clonotype: This may be a read error, as it is one base from a much larger clone. The J gene is TRBJ1-5, the V gene TRBV11-2; 9 bases are a match to TRBD1. Judging by the DNA end, TRBJ2-3 fits better; the J call may be wrong. CDR1 and CDR2 from the germline V gene are SGHAT and FQNNGV. The CDR3 runs 15 residues. In DNA form, the CDR3 reads TGTGCCAGCAGCTTAGGGGACAGGGTAGGTCAGCCCCAGTATTTT. Translation gives CASSLGDRVGQPQYF.

This clonotype occurred a few times. This sequence joins TRBV28 and TRBJ2-5; TRBD1 matches 7 bases. The CDR3 is made up of 15 amino acids. V shed 5 bases, J shed 2 bases, and the junction held 8 bases outside the gene matches. CDR1 is MDHEN and CDR2 is SYDVKM in the germline V gene. As DNA, the CDR3 is TGTGCCAGCAGTCCTAAGGACAGGTCACAAGAGACCCAGTACTTC. It translates to CASSPKDRSQETQYF.

V usage is TRBV7-6 and J usage is TRBJ1-1; 11 bases are shared with TRBD1. Germline assignment: CDR1 SGHVS and CDR2 FNYEAQ. V gave up 4 bases and J gave up 4 bases; unmatched junction bases: 5. The CDR3 has 15 amino acids. The DNA of the CDR3 is TGTGCCAGCAGCTCCCGGGACAGGGGGTTCACTGAAGCTTTCTTT. This translates into CASSSRDRGFTEAFF. Supplemented by reference TRBV7-6 and TRBJ1-1, the full variable domain reads GAGVSQSPRYKVTKRGQDVALRCDPISGHVSLYWYRQALGQGPEFLTYFNYEAQQDKSGLPNDRFSAERPEGSISTLTIQRTEQRDSAMYRCASSSRDRGFTEAFFGQGTRLTVV.

This clonotype appeared many times. The chain employs TRBV2 and TRBJ2-1; no reliable D call. The CDR3 loop spans 10 amino acids. Germline CDR1 is SNHLY and CDR2 is FYNNEI. Between the trimmed V and J ends, which lost 8 bases and 4 bases, there was a span of 3 bases. The CDR3 region is CASGYNEQFF. CDR3 in DNA: TGTGCCAGCGGGTACAATGAGCAGTTCTTC.

There are a few counts of this clonotype. The chain is built from TRBV6-5 and TRBJ2-7; D not certain. This CDR3 is built from 13 residues. Germline V gives CDR1 MNHEY, CDR2 SVGAGI. The V gene lost 5 bases and the J gene lost 2 bases, with 10 bases spanning the gap. The CDR3 DNA reads TGTGCCAGCAGTCGACTGACCACCTACGAGCAGTACTTC. The encoded protein is CASSRLTTYEQYF.

This clonotype was recorded at least ten times. V gene TRBV7-9 combines with J gene TRBJ1-6, with a tentative D call TRBD1 (6 bases). The V end lost 4 bases, the J end lost 10 bases, and 8 bases lay between the germline ends. This CDR3 is built from 12 residues. In germline, CDR1 is SEHNR, CDR2 FQNEAQ (reference sequence). As DNA, the CDR3 is TGTGCCAGCAGCTCTGACAGGTCACCCCTCCACTTT. Translating gives CASSSDRSPLHF.

The table lists this clonotype with a few counts. V and J are TRBV7-3 and TRBJ1-1; 9 bases fit TRBD1. From germline, CDR1 is SGHTA and CDR2 FQGTGA. V was clipped by 5 bases and J by 7 bases; unmatched bases: 5. This CDR3 contains 13 residues. Here the CDR3 DNA reads TGTGCCAGCAGCCTCACAGGGGGCAGTGAAGCTTTCTTT. Protein sequence: CASSLTGGSEAFF.

In this sample, this clonotype turned up many times. At one boundary the junction diverges from the germline segment, which might be a read error. The rearrangement joins TRBV13 to TRBJ1-6; no clear D. The CDR3 runs 14 residues. Germline lookup yields CDR1 PRHDT and CDR2 FYEKMQ (reference sequence). CDR3 residues: CASSLGRHNSPLHF. CDR3 bases: TGTGCCAGCAGCCTAGGACGCCATAATTCACCCCTCCACTTT.

This clonotype was counted at least ten times. The chain is built from TRBV6-2 or TRBV6-3 and TRBJ1-1; TRBD1 matches at 7 bases. Germline V lookup: CDR1 MNHEY, CDR2 SVGEGT. The junction had 3 bases not matched to a gene; V was cut back by 4 bases and J by 4 bases. CDR3 length: 13 residues. CDR3 amino acids: CASSLPGGTEAFF. For the CDR3, the DNA is TGTGCCAGCAGTTTACCAGGGGGCACTGAAGCTTTCTTT.

This clonotype came up a few times. The chain uses TRBV7-6 and TRBJ2-5, with 7 bases matching TRBD2. CDR1 is SGHVS and CDR2 is FNYEAQ in the germline V gene. This CDR3 spans 14 amino acids. The trim removed 3 bases at V and 4 bases at J, leaving 5 bases unmatched. The CDR3 DNA reads as TGTGCCAGCAGCTTGTTCGGGGAGGGAGAGACCCAGTACTTC. Protein sequence: CASSLFGEGETQYF.

CDR3 amino acids: CASSSSGQGFYF. CDR3 coding DNA: TGTGCCAGCAGTTCCTCGGGACAGGGCTTTTACTTC. The chain carries TRBV6-2 or TRBV6-3 and TRBJ2-4; 9 bases match TRBD1. V gave up 4 bases and J gave up 16 bases; unmatched junction bases: 8. Germline assignment: CDR1 MNHEY and CDR2 SVGEGT. The CDR3 spans 12 residues.

The table lists this clonotype with a few counts. This sequence joins TRBV20-1 and TRBJ2-1; 11 bases are shared with TRBD2. The length of the CDR3 is 18 residues. CDR1 DFQATT and CDR2 SNEGSKA come from the germline V gene (reference sequence). V shed 0 bases, J shed 0 bases, and the junction held 7 bases outside the gene matches. Here the CDR3 DNA reads TGCAGTGCTAGAGATGAGACTAGCGGGGCTCGCTCCTACAATGAGCAGTTCTTC. Amino acid sequence: CSARDETSGARSYNEQFF.

This chain links TRBV11-2 with TRBJ1-1; D not resolved. The CDR3 extends over 13 amino acids. Looked up from germline, CDR1 is SGHAT and CDR2 is FQNNGV. The V and J ends lost 5 bases and 0 bases respectively, with 7 bases between them. This CDR3 is CASSDNLNTEAFF. The CDR3 DNA is TGTGCCAGCAGCGACAACTTGAACACTGAAGCTTTCTTT.

This clonotype occurred many times. The chain is built from TRBV6-6 and TRBJ1-1; a weak D match, TRBD1 (6 bases). CDR1 is MNHNY and CDR2 is SVGAGI in the germline V gene (reference sequence). This CDR3 spans 14 amino acids. V shed 0 bases and J shed 3 bases, with 8 bases lying between them. The CDR3 bases are TGTGCCAGCAGTTACTCAAGGGGGTACACTGAAGCTTTCTTT. Translated: CASSYSRGYTEAFF.

This chain connects TRBV20-1 to TRBJ2-3, with 10 bases matching TRBD2. The V gene end was trimmed by 6 bases and the J gene end by 4 bases; junction bases not matched to a gene: 22. The CDR3 loop spans 19 amino acids. Looked up from germline, CDR1 is DFQATT and CDR2 is SNEGSKA (reference sequence). CDR3 DNA sequence: TGCAGTGCGTCCGCTTTAACTAGCGGGGATTTTGTTTTCGCAGATACGCAGTATTTT. Translated, it gives CSASALTSGDFVFADTQYF.

This clonotype was seen ten or more times. The V gene is TRBV7-8, the J gene TRBJ2-5; TRBD2 matches 12 bases. The junction had 8 bases not matched to a gene; V was cut back by 2 bases and J by 1 base. CDR1 is SGHVS and CDR2 is FQNEAQ in the germline V gene. This CDR3 has 18 amino acids. The CDR3 bases are TGTGCCAGCAGCTTAAGGACTAGCGGGGAGATGGTCCAAGAGACCCAGTACTTC. It specifies CASSLRTSGEMVQETQYF.

The genes are TRBV4-1 and TRBJ2-5; D gene ambiguous. The germline gives CDR1 MGHRA, CDR2 YSYEKL. V lost 0 bases to trimming and J lost 1 base, with 12 bases between them. CDR3 length: 16 amino acids. CDR3 DNA sequence: TGCGCCAGCAGCCAAGACCATGGGGTCATCCAAGAGACCCAGTACTTC. Translated, it gives CASSQDHGVIQETQYF.

This chain connects TRBV29-1 to TRBJ2-1, with no clear D. This CDR3 region has 14 residues. V was clipped by 0 bases and J by 2 bases, with 8 bases between them. In germline, CDR1 is SQVTM, CDR2 ANQGSEA. CDR3 in amino acids: CSVEEIQTYNEQFF. DNA for the CDR3: TGCAGCGTTGAAGAGATACAAACCTACAATGAGCAGTTCTTC.